This TCR beta chain was documented in a study of shared clonotypes between healthy human individuals. Study details: A few men and a couple of women, aged 18 to 49, were donors. General observations from the study: Some clonotypes were shared by all four sorted-subset donors, while others were not shared. The non-shared ones had lower generation probabilities than the shared ones.

CD45RO-negative cells were positively selected for CCR7, leaving out terminally differentiated effector memory CD45RA+ cells. Deep-level settings were used for running the assay. TCRdb's copy holds only in-frame clones and misses some; the assay was immunoSEQ multiplex PCR. The table includes millions of clones, about 93% detected once. This CDR3 is built from 13 residues. Trimming took 0 bases from V and 7 from J, leaving 7 bases between them. In germline, CDR1 is MNHEY, CDR2 SMNVEV (reference sequence). Worth noting for this clone: What it binds is not known. This same CDR3 is encoded by further DNA sequences in the sample.

Input material: naive CD8+ T cells from PBMCs. The chain links TRBV27 to TRBJ2-1; D may be TRBD1 or TRBD2 (5 bases each). This TCR derives from a man aged 18 to 29 in good health. Some clones in this sample may be carry-over from other donors' samples. The CDR3 loop is CASSLSGVNEQFF. CDR3 bases: TGTGCCAGCAGTTTATCGGGGGTAAATGAGCAGTTCTTC.